The clone carrying this T cell receptor (beta chain) has ten or more counts. This entry belongs to a study of neurological immune-mediated disorders. Per germline, CDR1 DFQATT and CDR2 SNEGSKA (reference sequence). The germline V and J ends were trimmed by 0 bases and 7 bases, with 15 bases remaining between them. This CDR3 has 15 residues. Each CDR3 protein is one row after TCRdb ran MiXCR on the 5' RACE reads. The repertoire includes roughly 48,000 distinct CDR3 sequences, about a quarter of them detected once, and 20% to 30% sits in the top ten. V and J are TRBV20-1 and TRBJ1-4; D is possibly TRBD1 (6 bases). The receptor was isolated from a woman aged 70-85 years in good health. Sequenced sample: PBMCs. Here the CDR3 reads CSARDRGQSGEKLFF. The CDR3 DNA sequence: TGCAGTGCTAGAGATCGAGGACAGTCGGGTGAAAAACTGTTTTTT.